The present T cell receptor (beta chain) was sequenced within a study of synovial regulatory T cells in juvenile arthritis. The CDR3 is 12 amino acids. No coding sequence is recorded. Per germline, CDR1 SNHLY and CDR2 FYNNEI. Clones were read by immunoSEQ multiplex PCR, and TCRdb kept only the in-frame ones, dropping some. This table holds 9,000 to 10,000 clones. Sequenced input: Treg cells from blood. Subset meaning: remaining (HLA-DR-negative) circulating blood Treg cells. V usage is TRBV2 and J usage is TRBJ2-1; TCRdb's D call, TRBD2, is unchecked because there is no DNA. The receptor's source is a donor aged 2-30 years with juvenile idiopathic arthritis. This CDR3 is CASSSGYNEQFF.